The rows below give T cell receptor beta chains drawn from one sample of a study of OX40 agonist ivuxolimab in advanced cancers. Sequencing was performed with immunoSEQ multiplex PCR; in TCRdb, only in-frame clones are kept and a portion is missing. The data contain more than 65,000 clones, roughly 85% of them singletons. The sample was CD4+ or CD8+ T cells sorted from blood, taken in a trial of the OX40 agonist ivuxolimab. The receptors were gathered from an adult with an advanced solid tumor such as melanoma, head and neck, liver or kidney cancer. The CDR3 runs from the conserved cysteine through the conserved F or W. D genes are given only for firm matches. Rows may omit the clone size; those that give it use once, few, many or a size class.

TRBD1	TRBV6-5	TRBJ2-1	.	TGTGCCAGCAGCCCGGGACAGGAGTACAATGAGCAGTTCTTC	CASSPGQEYNEQFF
.	TRBV9	TRBJ2-2	.	TGTGCCAGCAGCGTAGGAGGGCCAAGCACCGGGGAGCTGTTTTTT	CASSVGGPSTGELFF
.	TRBV11-2	TRBJ2-3	.	TGTGCCAGCAGCTCTATACTAGGCCTGAGCACAGATACGCAGTATTTT	CASSSILGLSTDTQYF
TRBD1	TRBV28	TRBJ1-2	.	TGTGCCAGCAGTTTGCAGGGGGCGACTAACTATGGCTACACCTTC	CASSLQGATNYGYTF
.	TRBV5-1	TRBJ1-2	.	TGCGCCAGCAGCCCACAGAACAGCTCCCCTGGCTATGGCTACACCTTC	CASSPQNSSPGYGYTF
.	TRBV29-1	TRBJ1-2	.	TGCAGTGGCAAGGACACTGTCTATGGCTACACCTTC	CSGKDTVYGYTF
.	TRBV7-9	TRBJ1-2	.	TGTGCCAGCCAAGACAGAACCTTCTATGGCTACACCTTC	CASQDRTFYGYTF
TRBD2	TRBV9	TRBJ2-1	.	TGTGCCAGCAGCGTAGGAACTAGCGGGATTAATGAGCAGTTCTTC	CASSVGTSGINEQFF
.	TRBV7-9	TRBJ1-5	.	TGTGCCAGCAGCTTAGACCTCAATCAGCCCCAGCATTTT	CASSLDLNQPQHF
.	TRBV12-5	TRBJ2-2	.	TGTGCTAGTGGTTTGAAGAGGGGGGTCAGGGTTGGTACGAACACCGGGGAGCTGTTTTTT	CASGLKRGVRVGTNTGELFF
.	TRBV5-3	TRBJ2-7	.	TGTGCCAGAAGCTTGGCTCTAGGACAGACCTACGAGCAGTACTTC	CARSLALGQTYEQYF
TRBD2	TRBV6-5	TRBJ2-5	.	TGTGCCAGCAGTGTAGCGGGGGGGAAAGAGACCCAGTACTTC	CASSVAGGKETQYF
.	TRBV11-3	TRBJ1-1	.	TGTGCCAGCAGCTCGACTCGGGGGAACACTGAAGCTTTCTTT	CASSSTRGNTEAFF
.	TRBV2	TRBJ2-7	few	TGTGCCAGCAGCCTGGTCCCCTCCTACGAGCAGTACTTC	CASSLVPSYEQYF
TRBD2	TRBV25-1	TRBJ2-2	.	TGTGCCAGCAGTGTTGCGGGGGTGCTAACCGGGGAGCTGTTTTTT	CASSVAGVLTGELFF
.	TRBV4-3	TRBJ1-2	.	TGCGCCAGCAGCCAAGGAAGGGATCCTAACTATGGCTACACCTTC	CASSQGRDPNYGYTF
TRBD1	TRBV5-4	TRBJ2-7	.	TGTGCCAGCAGCTCCCCCGAGGGGGCGCGCCGCGAGCAGTACTTC	CASSSPEGARREQYF
.	TRBV4-3	TRBJ2-7	.	TGCGCCAGCAGCCAAGACAGGGTAAGCTACGAGCAGTACTTC	CASSQDRVSYEQYF
.	TRBV5-1	TRBJ2-3	.	TGCGCCAGCAGCTTGGCGGTGGGACTTAGCACAGATACGCAGTATTTT	CASSLAVGLSTDTQYF
TRBD1	TRBV28	TRBJ1-2	.	TGTGCCAGCAGTTCCGGACAGGCCGCTAACTATGGCTACACCTTC	CASSSGQAANYGYTF
TRBD1	TRBV7-2	TRBJ1-1	.	TGTGCCAGCAGCCCCTTGACAGGGAGGGTCACTGAAGCTTTCTTT	CASSPLTGRVTEAFF
.	TRBV27	TRBJ1-5	few	TGTGCCAGCAGTTTATGGGGTAGCAATCAGCCCCAGCATTTT	CASSLWGSNQPQHF
.	TRBV2	TRBJ1-3	.	TGTGCCAGCATGTCGGAGGGGCTAGGAAACACCATATATTTT	CASMSEGLGNTIYF
.	TRBV5-1	TRBJ2-2	.	TGCGCCAGCAGCGATACAGGGACCGGGGAGCTGTTTTTT	CASSDTGTGELFF
.	TRBV21-1	TRBJ1-2	few	TGTGCCAGCAGGTCCGGGGGCGCTTGGGGCTACACCTTC	CASRSGGAWGYTF
TRBD1	TRBV27	TRBJ1-4	.	TGTGCCAGCAGCGCGACAGGGAGGTACGAAAAACTGTTTTTT	CASSATGRYEKLFF
TRBD1	TRBV11-3	TRBJ2-2	.	TGTGCCAGTGGGACAGGGATGGGCGGGGAGCTGTTTTTT	CASGTGMGGELFF
.	TRBV11-3	TRBJ2-7	.	TGTGCCAGCAGAAATGTAGGGGACGAGCAGTACTTC	CASRNVGDEQYF
.	TRBV7-9	TRBJ1-5	.	TGTGCCAGCAGCTCTCAAAATAGCAATCAGCCCCAGCATTTT	CASSSQNSNQPQHF
.	TRBV6-5	TRBJ1-2	.	TGTGCCAGCAGTTCCCCAGGGAAAGCCTATGGCTACACCTTC	CASSSPGKAYGYTF
TRBD2	TRBV6-6	TRBJ2-7	.	TGTGCCAGCAGTTACTCGACTAGCGGGACCTACGAGCAGTACTTC	CASSYSTSGTYEQYF
.	TRBV10-3	TRBJ1-5	.	TGTGCCATCAGTGGGGACACGGGGCGAGAGCCCCAGCATTTT	CAISGDTGREPQHF
TRBD2	TRBV4-1	TRBJ2-7	.	TGCGCCAGCAGCCAAGGCGGCGGGAGTGGGTACGAGCAGTACTTC	CASSQGGGSGYEQYF
.	TRBV7-9	TRBJ1-1	.	TGTGCCAGCAGCTTATTGCAGGGAAACACTGAAGCTTTCTTT	CASSLLQGNTEAFF
TRBD1	TRBV10-2	TRBJ2-7	.	TGCGCCAGCAGGAAGGGACAGGGGTACGAGCAGTACTTC	CASRKGQGYEQYF
TRBD2	TRBV5-1	TRBJ2-2	once	TGCGCCAGCAGCTCTAGCGGGGGGTCCGCCGGGGAGCTGTTTTTT	CASSSSGGSAGELFF
.	TRBV18	TRBJ2-2	.	TGTGCCAGCTCACTACCCGGGACACCGAACACCGGGGAGCTGTTTTTT	CASSLPGTPNTGELFF
TRBD1	TRBV6-5	TRBJ1-6	.	TGTGCCAGCAGTTCGCCGGGACAGGGAGGGTCTGAACCCCTCCACTTT	CASSSPGQGGSEPLHF
.	TRBV7-2	TRBJ2-6	.	TGTGCCAGCAGCTTAGCGTCGAGGTCTGGGGCCAACGTCCTGACTTTC	CASSLASRSGANVLTF
.	TRBV2	TRBJ2-3	.	TGTGCCAGCAGTGGTGGGCGGACCTCCGGCACAGATACGCAGTATTTT	CASSGGRTSGTDTQYF
TRBD1	TRBV5-4	TRBJ2-7	.	TGTGCCAGCAGACCCGACAGGGGGGGAGCCTACGAGCAGTACTTC	CASRPDRGGAYEQYF
TRBD2	TRBV11-2	TRBJ2-7	.	TGTGCCAGCAGGGGGCCTGCGGGGGTCGAGCAGTACTTC	CASRGPAGVEQYF
.	TRBV6-1	TRBJ1-1	.	TGTGCCAGCAGTGAACACTTGAACACTGAAGCTTTCTTT	CASSEHLNTEAFF
.	TRBV5-1	TRBJ2-1	.	TGCGCCAGCAGCCTAAACTCCTACAATGAGCAGTTCTTC	CASSLNSYNEQFF
TRBD1	TRBV5-8	TRBJ2-1	.	TGTGCCAGCAGCCCCGGACAGGCGCACGGCGAGCAGTTCTTC	CASSPGQAHGEQFF
TRBD2	TRBV7-2	TRBJ2-7	.	TGTGCCAGCAGCATCTGGGGGGGTGATCTCTACGAGCAGTACTTC	CASSIWGGDLYEQYF
.	TRBV2	TRBJ2-4	.	TGTGCCAGCAATTGGGACCCAAACATTCAGTACTTC	CASNWDPNIQYF
.	TRBV5-5	TRBJ1-5	.	TGTGCCAGCAGCTTGAGGCAACAACAGCCCCAGCATTTT	CASSLRQQQPQHF
TRBD1	TRBV18	TRBJ1-2	.	TGTGCCAGCTCACCCGACGGGACAGGGGGCGCCTATGGCTACACCTTC	CASSPDGTGGAYGYTF
.	TRBV6-5	TRBJ1-4	.	TGTGCCAGCAGCGTCAACAGACCCGCGGGGGAACTGTTTTTT	CASSVNRPAGELFF
.	TRBV11-2	TRBJ2-7	.	TGTGCCAGCAGCCGAGGAGGGTACCGGTCCCACGAGCAGTACTTC	CASSRGGYRSHEQYF
.	TRBV19	TRBJ2-1	once	TGTGCCAGTAAGACGGGCCGGGCGAGCTCCTACAATGAGCAGTTCTTC	CASKTGRASSYNEQFF
.	TRBV30	TRBJ1-4	once	TGTGCCTGGAGTAAGGGCAGTAATGAAAAACTGTTTTTT	CAWSKGSNEKLFF
.	TRBV6-1	TRBJ1-2	.	TGTGCCAGCAGTGTTTCGGGGTTTGGTAATGGCTACACCTTC	CASSVSGFGNGYTF
TRBD1	TRBV6-6	TRBJ1-5	.	TGTGCCAGCAGTTGGGGACAGGGGGCAAGGCAGCCCCAGCATTTT	CASSWGQGARQPQHF
.	TRBV12-5	TRBJ2-7	.	TGTGCTAGTGGTTTAGGCCGGGACGCGGTCTACGAGCAGTACTTC	CASGLGRDAVYEQYF
.	TRBV11-2	TRBJ2-3	few	TGTGCCAGCAGCCCCACCTCAGATACGCAGTATTTT	CASSPTSDTQYF
.	TRBV5-1	TRBJ1-1	.	TGCGCCAGCAGCTTAGACGAGAACACTGAAGCTTTCTTT	CASSLDENTEAFF
.	TRBV19	TRBJ2-2	.	TGTGCCAGTAGTCCCACAGGGTTCGCCGGGGAGCTGTTTTTT	CASSPTGFAGELFF